The clone carrying this T cell receptor (beta chain) was counted many times. The antigen is undetermined. Samples came from axillary lymph nodes draining the breast cancer. In TCRdb, the multiplex PCR reads were re-called with MiXCR into one record per CDR3 protein. This table holds roughly 86,000 distinct CDR3 sequences, roughly a fifth found once. The CDR3 sequence is 11 residues long. Trimming shortened V by 7 bases and J by 10 bases, and 11 bases separated the two germline ends. The sample originates from a study of breast tumors, draining lymph nodes, adjacent tissues. Regarding the study as a whole: Compared with basal-like, luminal-like tumors shared significantly more repertoire with nontumor tissue. The lymph node origin of tumor T cells was framed as consistent with a hypothesis, not demonstrated. Tumor TCR diversity was below lymph nodes but above nontumor tissue.

The chain employs TRBV12-3 or TRBV12-4 and TRBJ2-1; no clear D gene. What was sequenced was axillary lymph node tissue. This sequence was found in a female donor with breast cancer. Some clones in this sample may be carry-over from other donors' samples. The chain's CDR3 is CASTPASEQFF. CDR3 DNA sequence: TGTGCCAGCACGCCCGCCTCAGAGCAGTTCTTC.